A single sample gave rise to the 8 T cell receptor beta chains below, sequenced in a study of T cell changes during pregnancy in multiple sclerosis. Clones were sequenced by immunoSEQ multiplex PCR, and TCRdb holds only the in-frame ones, with some missing. The sample consists of tens of thousands of clones, around 94% of them appearing once. Sequencing used CD8+ T cells from peripheral blood mononuclear cells, obtained in the third trimester of pregnancy. The source is a female donor with multiple sclerosis, enrolled in a pregnancy study.

CDR3 sequence: CASSQSLTGGSYEQYF. Written as DNA, the CDR3 is TGCGCCAGCAGCCAATCCTTAACAGGGGGCTCCTACGAGCAGTACTTC. This chain uses TRBV4-1 with TRBJ2-7, with TRBD1 identical over 8 bases. Germline trimming cut 2 bases from V and 0 bases from J; bases unmatched to any gene: 6. Germline CDR1 and CDR2: MGHRA and YSYEKL. The length of the CDR3 is 16 residues.

The J gene is TRBJ2-1, the V gene TRBV15, with D possibly matching TRBD2 (6 bases). The CDR3 is made up of 15 amino acids. From germline, CDR1 is LNHNV and CDR2 YYDKDF (reference sequence). The V gene lost 2 bases and the J gene lost 10 bases, with 18 bases spanning the gap. CDR3 region: CATSRKGGDIGEQFF. The CDR3 DNA is TGTGCCACCAGCAGAAAGGGCGGGGATATAGGGGAGCAGTTCTTC.

This clone was counted a single time. The chain couples TRBV4-1 to TRBJ2-5; weak D call: TRBD1 (7 bases). The CDR3 contains 16 residues. V lost 2 bases and J lost 3, with 16 bases in between. CDR1 MGHRA and CDR2 YSYEKL come from the germline V gene. CDR3 sequence reads: CASSQSAGQSEETQYF. The CDR3 nucleotides read TGCGCCAGCAGCCAATCGGCGGGACAGTCAGAAGAGACCCAGTACTTC.

The chain links TRBV9 to TRBJ2-7; possibly TRBD1 for D (6 bases). This CDR3 region has 16 residues. The germline V gene has CDR1 SGDLS and CDR2 YYNGEE. V shed 0 bases and J shed 4 bases, with 17 bases lying between them. The CDR3 DNA reads as TGTGCCAGCAGCGTAGGATCAGGGGCAACGGTATACGAGCAGTACTTC. This encodes CASSVGSGATVYEQYF.

Comments on this clone: At the DNA level, this CDR3 is encoded by other sequences in the same sample as well. The chain has TRBV9 and TRBJ1-2; the D is unclear. Trimming took off 0 bases at V and 3 bases at J, with 6 bases between the two ends. CDR1 is SGDLS, CDR2 YYNGEE, per germline. CDR3 length: 13 residues. The CDR3 is CASSVGQDYGYTF. The CDR3 coding sequence is TGTGCCAGCAGCGTAGGCCAGGACTATGGCTACACCTTC.

This sequence joins TRBV4-1 and TRBJ2-1; D is undetermined. The CDR3 consists of 14 residues. V lost 1 base and J lost 2, with 6 bases in between. Germline V gene lookup returns CDR1 MGHRA and CDR2 YSYEKL. The CDR3 nucleotides are TGCGCCAGCAGCCAAGTCAAAACCTACAATGAGCAGTTCTTC. This sequence encodes CASSQVKTYNEQFF.

The genes are TRBV13 and TRBJ1-1; D unclear. The V and J ends lost 5 bases and 6 bases respectively, with 13 bases between them. The germline CDR1 and CDR2 sequences are PRHDT and FYEKMQ (reference sequence). The CDR3 length is 13 residues. For the CDR3, the DNA is TGTGCCAGCAGCGCGGACTCCCCGCCTGAAGCTTTCTTT. It is translated as CASSADSPPEAFF.

This clone was detected once. The chain carries TRBV9 and TRBJ1-6; 7 nucleotides line up with TRBD1. Germline CDR1 is SGDLS and CDR2 is YYNGEE. The CDR3 extends over 15 amino acids. The J segment lost 5 bases and the V segment lost 0 bases, leaving 2 bases of the junction unmatched. CDR3 amino acids: CASSVEGAHNSPLHF. CDR3 coding DNA: TGTGCCAGCAGCGTAGAGGGGGCTCATAATTCACCCCTCCACTTT.